This TCR beta chain was captured by sequencing in a study of T cell repertoires in cytomegalovirus infection (dated by TCRdb to 2018 to 2020). In the study overall: The peptide stimulations were aimed at well-studied HLA-B-restricted epitopes as well as recently identified HLA-C-restricted CMV epitopes, whose presentation resists viral immunomodulation. Because public TCR beta signatures pointed to carriage of CMV infection together with the matching HLA type, the HLA type of each donor mattered for the analysis.

Overall results and qualifications from the work: In both this cohort and an independent roughly 350-donor cohort, the cumulative frequency of public TCR beta family members distinguished carriers of CMV infection plus the relevant HLA type. The ex vivo response was dominated by HLA-C-restricted CMV-specific TCR beta clonotypes, and the single most frequent clonotype in two of eight donors was supplied by these HLA-C-restricted clonotypes.

According to the study, the label for this sample's treatment or condition signals: in vitro stimulation with specific CMV peptide epitopes to enrich CMV-specific T cells. Sequencer: Illumina HiSeq 1500. In TCRdb, the public reads were trimmed at Q25 with fastp and aligned with MiXCR, with productive beta chains retained. Rows are unified per CDR3 protein, each entry keeping the most common DNA and genes. A total of roughly 310,000 distinct CDR3 sequences appear in this sample, 29% of them only once. 15% to 20% of the sample comes from the top ten. The CDR3 numbers 15 residues from cysteine through phenylalanine. Just CDR3 DNA is preserved here, 45 bases in frame from base 1. In the germline V gene, CDR1 corresponds to SGHNT and CDR2 to YENEEA. V has 5 bases trimmed and J has 3 bases trimmed; junction bases matching no gene number 8. This clonotype turned up a few times. Its specific antigen is unknown. Base qualities are not recorded, but no much larger clone differs from it by a single base.

The chain is encoded by TRBV11-3 joined to TRBJ2-3, and TRBD1 aligns with 7 junction nucleotides. The specimen was cultured PBMCs, collected from culture after CMV antigen stimulation. This clonotype was obtained from a human donor in good health (CMV status not recorded). Some clones in this sample may be carry-over from other donors' samples. The DNA reads TGTGCCAGCAGCACCAGGGACAGTGTTACAGATACGCAGTATTTT. It specifies CASSTRDSVTDTQYF.